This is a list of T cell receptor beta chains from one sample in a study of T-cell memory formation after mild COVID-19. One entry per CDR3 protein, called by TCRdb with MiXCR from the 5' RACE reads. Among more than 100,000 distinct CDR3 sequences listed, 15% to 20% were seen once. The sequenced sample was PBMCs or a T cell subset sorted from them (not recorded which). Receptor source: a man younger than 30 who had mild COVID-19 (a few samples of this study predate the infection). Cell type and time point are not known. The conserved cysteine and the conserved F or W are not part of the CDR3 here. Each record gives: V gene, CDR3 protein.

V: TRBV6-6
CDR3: ASSYSIDQDYGYT

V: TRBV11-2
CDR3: ASSPRAGLSSEQF

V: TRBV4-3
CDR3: ASSQERAVAGQHSYNEQF

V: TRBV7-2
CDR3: ASSFRGLTDTQY

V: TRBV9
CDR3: ASSLSGTSAYEQY

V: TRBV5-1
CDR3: ASSIADRDVDEQF

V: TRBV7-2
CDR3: ASSTGLGSPDTQY

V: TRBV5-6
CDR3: ASEGSQETQY

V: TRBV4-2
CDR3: ASSQDLYGGTDTQY

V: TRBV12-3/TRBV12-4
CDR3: ASRPGQAYNEQF

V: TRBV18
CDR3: ASSLPGLLEAKNIQY

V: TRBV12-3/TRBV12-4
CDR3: ASSLTGPSRLF

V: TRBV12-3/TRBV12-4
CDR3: ASTLGVPLGSEQY

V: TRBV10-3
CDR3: AIGSTENQPQH

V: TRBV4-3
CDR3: ASSPGLAVETQY

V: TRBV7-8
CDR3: ASSSGHGEDEQF

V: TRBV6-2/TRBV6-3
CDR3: ASSSPGGGSYEQY

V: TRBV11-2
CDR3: ASSLLGQGYSNQPQH

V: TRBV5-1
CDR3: ASSHGLAGGYNEQF

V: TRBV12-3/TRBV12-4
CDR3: ASRGGGPTYEQY

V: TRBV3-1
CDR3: ASSQTGTGVFYQETQY

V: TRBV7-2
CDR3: ASSQGQTSTDTQY

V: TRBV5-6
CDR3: ASSGRTWGYT

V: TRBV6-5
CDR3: ASSSENTGELF

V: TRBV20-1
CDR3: SARREQNTEAF

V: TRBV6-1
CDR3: ASRQANTEAF

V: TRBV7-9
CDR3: ASSLFQSTDTQY

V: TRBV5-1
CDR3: ASSLSGSNEQF

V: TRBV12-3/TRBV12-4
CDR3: ASSFSQTADTQY

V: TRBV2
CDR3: ATTPGLASETQY

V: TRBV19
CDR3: ASSISAGGELF

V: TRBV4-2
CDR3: ASSHRSSPDYGYT

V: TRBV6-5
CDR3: ASRLTGTNTGELF

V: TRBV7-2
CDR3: ASSFFGANVLT

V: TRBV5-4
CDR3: ASSHPSGNTDTQY

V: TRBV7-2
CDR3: ASSHPDRGYNEQF

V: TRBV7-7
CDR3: ASSPTGTGANVLT

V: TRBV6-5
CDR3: ASSPINTGELF

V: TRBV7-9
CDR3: ASSFPNRANYGYT

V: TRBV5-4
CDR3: ASSLYPGLADTGELF

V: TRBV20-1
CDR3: SVGGGGETQY

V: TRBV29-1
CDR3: SVEGRGQAGYEQY

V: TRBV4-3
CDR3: ASSQETGSTQETQY

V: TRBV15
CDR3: ATSRGESSYNEQF

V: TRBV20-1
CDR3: SAREGSVTDTQY